What follows is one TCR beta chain and its context. The antigen remains undetermined. From germline, CDR1 is SGHRS and CDR2 YFSETQ. The CDR3 sequence is 13 residues long. The V gene lost 4 bases and the J gene lost 5 bases, with 10 bases spanning the gap. The table came from immunoSEQ multiplex PCR; TCRdb's copy has only in-frame clones and leaves some out. The sample carries about 44,000 clones, roughly two thirds recorded once. These data originate in a study of PD-1 blockade in classical Hodgkin lymphoma. Study at large: Patients were administered nivolumab (3 mg/kg intravenously) every 2 weeks.

Study-wide findings and caveats: CD4+ TCR diversity, unlike CD8+, climbed significantly by C4D1. Nivolumab initiated under 1 year post-ASCT led to patient exclusion.

The time point is: cycle 4 day 1 (C4D1), after 5 to 7 weeks of nivolumab. Each of the patients experienced relapse following autologous stem cell transplantation, and their brentuximab vedotin exposure differed. Best response was recorded as complete response, partial response or progressive disease. This rearrangement joins TRBV5-1 to TRBJ2-1; D is perhaps TRBD2 (7 bases). Sequencing used peripheral blood mononuclear cells (PBMCs), obtained before the fourth cycle of nivolumab. This TCR was recovered from a human donor with classical Hodgkin lymphoma. The CDR3 sequence: CASSLGGDNEQFF. DNA for the CDR3: TGCGCCAGCAGCCTAGGGGGGGACAATGAGCAGTTCTTC.